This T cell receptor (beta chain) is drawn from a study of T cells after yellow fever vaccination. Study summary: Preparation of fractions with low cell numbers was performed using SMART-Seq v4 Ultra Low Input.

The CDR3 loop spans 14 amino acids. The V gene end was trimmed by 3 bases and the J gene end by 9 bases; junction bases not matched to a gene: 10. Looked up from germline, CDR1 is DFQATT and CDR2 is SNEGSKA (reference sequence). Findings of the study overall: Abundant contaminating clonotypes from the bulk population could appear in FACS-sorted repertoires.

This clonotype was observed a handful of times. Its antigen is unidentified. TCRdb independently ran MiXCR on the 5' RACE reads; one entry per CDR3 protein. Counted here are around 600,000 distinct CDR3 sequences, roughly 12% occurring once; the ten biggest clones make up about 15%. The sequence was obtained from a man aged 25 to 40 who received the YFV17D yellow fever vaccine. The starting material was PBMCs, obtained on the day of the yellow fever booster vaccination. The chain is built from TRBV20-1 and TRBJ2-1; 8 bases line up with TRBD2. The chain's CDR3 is CSASRGRAGGEQFF. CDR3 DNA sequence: TGCAGTGCTAGCAGGGGACGGGCGGGAGGTGAGCAGTTCTTC.